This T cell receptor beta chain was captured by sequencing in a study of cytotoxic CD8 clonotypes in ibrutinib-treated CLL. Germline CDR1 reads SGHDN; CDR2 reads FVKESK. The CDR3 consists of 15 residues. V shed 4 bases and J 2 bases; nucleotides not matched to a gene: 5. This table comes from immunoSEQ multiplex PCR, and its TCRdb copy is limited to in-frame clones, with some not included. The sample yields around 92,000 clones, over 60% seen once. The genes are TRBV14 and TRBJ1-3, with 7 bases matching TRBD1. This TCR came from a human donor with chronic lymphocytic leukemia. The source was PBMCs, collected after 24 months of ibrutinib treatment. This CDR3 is CASSLPGTAGNTIYF. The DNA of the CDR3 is TGTGCCAGCAGCCTACCCGGGACAGCTGGAAACACCATATATTTT.